This section outlines one T cell receptor beta chain sequence together with its context. Its antigen is not known. Trimming cost V 4 bases and J 1 base, with 11 bases left between them. The CDR3 is 14 amino acids. CDR1 is SGHRS and CDR2 is YFSETQ in the germline V gene. While unrecorded immune exposures were likely, the donors were nominally healthy when sampled. The data were obtained in a study of cytomegalovirus exposure and HLA in healthy donors. PCR amplification relied on 60 Vbeta primers (plus 13 Jbeta primers). The repertoire was sequenced with immunoSEQ multiplex PCR; TCRdb's copy has only in-frame clones and lacks some. Among some 90,000 clones listed, about 74% were seen once. Study-wide findings and caveats: A later look showed TCR association rates differing by HLA locus, highest for DRB1 and lowest for HLA-C. The later analysis indicated that the majority of CMV-associated TCR beta chains appeared HLA-restricted. Trimming of TCR beta V- and J-genes showed a link, identified in a later analysis, to a missense DCLRE1C variant.

The genes are TRBV5-1 and TRBJ1-1; D unclear. The TCR originated in a man in his forties or fifties in good health and CMV-seronegative. Sequences were obtained from PBMCs. CDR3 DNA: TGCGCCAGCAGCAACGGGGAGGGGAACACTGAAGCTTTCTTT. As protein: CASSNGEGNTEAFF. Full variable domain (missing parts from reference TRBV5-1 and TRBJ1-1): KAGVTQTPRYLIKTRGQQVTLSCSPISGHRSVSWYQQTPGQGLQFLFEYFSETQRNKGNFPGRFSGRQFSNSRSEMNVSTLELGDSALYLCASSNGEGNTEAFFGQGTRLTVV.